One sample yielded the 9 T cell receptor beta chains listed below, sequenced in a study of T cells expressing NK-cell markers. TCRdb re-called the 5' RACE reads and gives one entry per CDR3 protein, without DNA. The specimen's table records 450,000 to 600,000 distinct CDR3 sequences. The material sequenced was blood T cells: a sorted CD56 or NKG2C T cell subset, CD4+ or CD8+ T cells, or bulk PBMC T cells (not recorded which). Receptor source: a man aged 18-30 years in good health.

This chain links TRBV6-5 with TRBJ1-1; TCRdb's assignment of TRBD1 cannot be checked, as there is no DNA. There are 15 residues in the CDR3. CDR1 and CDR2 from the germline V gene are MNHEY and SVGAGI. CDR3 residues: CASSRGQPPNTEAFF.

This chain uses TRBV28 with TRBJ2-2; lacking DNA, the TRBD2 call made by TCRdb goes unchecked. This CDR3 spans 17 amino acids. The V gene's germline CDR1 is MDHEN and CDR2 SYDVKM. CDR3 sequence: CASSSNLAGRITGELFF.

The chain carries TRBV6-1 and TRBJ2-4; TCRdb picks TRBD2, but there is no DNA to check that call. This CDR3 is 16 amino acids long. The germline CDR1 and CDR2 sequences are MNHNS and SASEGT. The CDR3 protein is CASSGLAGGTKNIQYF.

V and J are TRBV7-3 and TRBJ2-1; TCRdb outputs TRBD2, but without DNA this stays unchecked. Germline loops: CDR1 SGHTA, CDR2 FQGTGA. CDR3 length equals 18 residues. The CDR3: CASSPRSNRDWNYNEQFF.

The CDR3 loop is CASSSGLAGGITDTQYF. The rearrangement links TRBV5-1 to TRBJ2-3; the D call from TCRdb, TRBD2, cannot be confirmed without DNA. This CDR3 comprises 17 residues. CDR1 is SGHRS, CDR2 YFSETQ, per germline.

The V gene is TRBV12-3 or TRBV12-4, the J gene TRBJ1-5. The CDR3 is 18 amino acids. This chain's CDR3 is CASSRPGGRIDSNQPQHF.

The chain is built from TRBV7-9 and TRBJ2-5; TCRdb indicates TRBD2, and absent DNA this call remains unverified. This CDR3 region has 15 residues. CDR1 is SEHNR, CDR2 FQNEAQ, per germline (reference sequence). The chain's CDR3 is CASSPRLAYQETQYF.

This chain joins TRBV12-3 or TRBV12-4 and TRBJ1-5; TCRdb gives TRBD1 as the D gene, but with no DNA this cannot be confirmed. The CDR3 length is 16 residues. This chain's CDR3 is CASSWDRAYSNQPQHF.

This rearrangement joins TRBV9 to TRBJ2-5; there is no DNA to check the TCRdb D call of TRBD2. The CDR3 spans 14 residues. The germline CDR1 and CDR2 sequences are SGDLS and YYNGEE. The CDR3: CASSVGELVETQYF.